Presented here are 9 T cell receptor beta chains from one specimen sequenced in a study of blood T cell repertoires in COVID-19. Profiling relied on immunoSEQ multiplex PCR, and the TCRdb table lists in-frame clones only, not all of them. Of about 33,000 clones in the sample, approximately 83% are singletons; the top ten hold 5.5%. Material: peripheral blood. The source is a woman of 80 years or more with active or convalescent COVID-19.

This chain uses TRBV7-8 with TRBJ2-7; 8 bases agree with TRBD2. Trimming removed 3 bases from V and 3 bases from J; junction bases left unmatched: 1. The germline CDR1 and CDR2 sequences are SGHVS and FQNEAQ. This CDR3 comprises 13 residues. Here the CDR3 reads CASSFSGSYEQYF. The CDR3 nucleotides read TGTGCCAGCAGCTTCAGCGGGAGCTACGAGCAGTACTTC.

This chain uses TRBV3-1 (or the pseudogene TRBV3-2) with TRBJ2-3; the match to TRBD2 covers 12 bases. Germline V gives CDR1 LGHDT, CDR2 YNNKEL (reference sequence). CDR3 length equals 15 residues. The ends lost 2 bases at V and 6 bases at J; junction bases unmatched: 3. Written as DNA, the CDR3 is TGTGCCAGCAGCCAACTAGCGGGGGGGCAGGATACGCAGTATTTT. It translates to CASSQLAGGQDTQYF.

The chain is built from TRBV2 and TRBJ2-5; D gene ambiguous. Germline V gene data show CDR1 as SNHLY and CDR2 as FYNNEI. Trimming took 4 bases from V and 3 from J, leaving 6 bases between them. The length of the CDR3 is 12 residues. CDR3 sequence (DNA): TGTGCCAGCAGTGTGGCGGAAGAGACCCAGTACTTC. Amino acids: CASSVAEETQYF.

The chain uses TRBV5-1 and TRBJ2-5, with D possibly matching TRBD1 (8 bases). This CDR3 has 16 amino acids. The germline V gene encodes CDR1 SGHRS and CDR2 YFSETQ. The germline V and J ends were trimmed by 4 bases and 2 bases, with 18 bases remaining between them. In DNA, the CDR3 is TGCGCCAGCAGCCAAGGACAGGGAGGGGGTCAAGAGACCCAGTACTTC. It is translated as CASSQGQGGGQETQYF.

This clone was found a few times. The chain joins TRBV2 to TRBJ2-2; 13 bases align to TRBD2. The CDR3 runs 17 residues. Trimming cost V 5 bases and J 6 bases; bases outside gene matches: 9. The V gene's germline CDR1 is SNHLY and CDR2 FYNNEI. For the CDR3, the DNA is TGTGCCAGCAGTTTGACTAGCGGGGGGCCGGGGTCCGGGGAGCTGTTTTTT. This gives the protein CASSLTSGGPGSGELFF.

This chain links TRBV5-4 with TRBJ2-7, with a tentative D call TRBD2 (7 bases). V lost 4 bases and J lost 2, with 16 bases in between. Germline assignment: CDR1 SGHNT and CDR2 YYREEE (reference sequence). The CDR3 has 15 residues. The DNA of the CDR3 is TGTGCCAGCAGCCCGGGGGGCACCACGACCTACGAGCAGTACTTC. Its protein product is CASSPGGTTTYEQYF.

The chain has TRBV15 and TRBJ1-2; 11 bases align to TRBD1. V lost 5 bases, J lost 4 bases, and 18 bases stayed unmatched. Germline CDR1 reads LNHNV; CDR2 reads YYDKDF (reference sequence). The CDR3 extends over 19 amino acids. The DNA of the CDR3 is TGTGCCACCAGCGGTTACTCCGGGACAGGGGGTTTCGAAGCCTATGGCTACACCTTC. It yields the protein CATSGYSGTGGFEAYGYTF.

V and J are TRBV5-1 and TRBJ1-6, with 7 bases matching TRBD1. CDR3 size: 15 residues. V trimming: 3 bases; J trimming: 10 bases; junction bases outside the gene matches: 10. CDR1 is SGHRS, CDR2 YFSETQ, per germline. For the CDR3, the DNA is TGCGCCAGCAGCTCAATGACAGGGTCGGACTCACCCCTCCACTTT. It translates to CASSSMTGSDSPLHF.

This clone was counted between two and nine times. The J gene is TRBJ2-3, the V gene TRBV6-4; possibly TRBD1 for D (6 bases). Per germline, CDR1 MRHNA and CDR2 SNTAGT. The CDR3 is 14 residues long. The V and J ends lost 4 bases and 2 bases respectively, with 10 bases between them. DNA of the CDR3: TGTGCCAGCAGTGGTCAGGGGAACACAGATACGCAGTATTTT. Translating it yields CASSGQGNTDTQYF.